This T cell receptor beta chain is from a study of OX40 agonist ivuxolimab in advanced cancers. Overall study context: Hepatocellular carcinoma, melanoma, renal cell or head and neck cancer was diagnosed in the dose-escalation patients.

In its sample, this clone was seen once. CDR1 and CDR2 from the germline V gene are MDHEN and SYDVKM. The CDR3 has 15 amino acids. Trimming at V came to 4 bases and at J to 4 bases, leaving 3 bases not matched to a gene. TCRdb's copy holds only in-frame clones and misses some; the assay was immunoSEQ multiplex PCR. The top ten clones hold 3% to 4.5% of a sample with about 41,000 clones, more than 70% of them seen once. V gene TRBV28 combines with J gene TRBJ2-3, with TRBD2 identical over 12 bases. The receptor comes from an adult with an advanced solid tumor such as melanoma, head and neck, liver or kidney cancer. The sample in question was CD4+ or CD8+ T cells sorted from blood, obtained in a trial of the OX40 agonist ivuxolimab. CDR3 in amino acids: CASSSRLAGADTQYF. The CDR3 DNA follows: TGTGCCAGCAGTTCGCGACTAGCGGGAGCAGATACGCAGTATTTT.